The rows below give T cell receptor beta chains drawn from one sample of a study of blood T cell repertoires in COVID-19. Generated by immunoSEQ multiplex PCR, the TCRdb table keeps only in-frame clones and is missing some. The sample yields 300,000 or so clones, 65% to 85% seen once. What was sequenced was peripheral blood. Receptors originate from a woman aged 45-65 years with acute or convalescent COVID-19. Both conserved end residues are part of each CDR3. The D gene is left open where the match is weak. Not every row has a clone size; where given, it reads once, few, many or a size class.

V gene	clone size	D gene	J gene	CDR3 length	CDR3 DNA	CDR3 protein
TRBV6-5	NA	TRBD2	TRBJ2-3	15	TGTGCCAGCAGTTACGTTAGCGGGAGAACAGATACGCAGTATTTT	CASSYVSGRTDTQYF
TRBV11-2	NA	NA	TRBJ2-5	18	TGTGCCAGCAGCCCGCTCCGAACGGGGGTCGGGGTGGGTGAGACCCAGTACTTC	CASSPLRTGVGVGETQYF
TRBV29-1	NA	TRBD1	TRBJ2-5	13	TGCAGCGTACCCGACAGGGTGGAAGAGACCCAGTACTTC	CSVPDRVEETQYF
TRBV5-4	few	TRBD1	TRBJ2-1	14	TGTGCCAGCAGCTTTACCGGGACAGACAATGAGCAGTTCTTC	CASSFTGTDNEQFF
TRBV2	NA	TRBD1	TRBJ1-4	14	TGTGCCAGCACCTCCGGGACAGGGTGGGAAAAACTGTTTTTT	CASTSGTGWEKLFF
TRBV2	NA	NA	TRBJ2-2	15	TGTGCCAGCAGGGGACTCGCGGGTGGTACCGGGGAGCTGTTTTTT	CASRGLAGGTGELFF
TRBV29-1	NA	NA	TRBJ1-1	13	TGCAGCGGGGCGGGCATAATGAACACTGAAGCTTTCTTT	CSGAGIMNTEAFF
TRBV14	NA	NA	TRBJ2-3	14	TGTGCCAGCAGCACCCTGACTGGCCGGGATACGCAGTATTTT	CASSTLTGRDTQYF
TRBV19	few	TRBD2	TRBJ2-1	14	TGTGCCAGTAGTATGAGGGAGGGCCCCTATGAGCAGTTCTTC	CASSMREGPYEQFF
TRBV5-6	NA	TRBD1	TRBJ2-7	16	TGTGCCAGCAGCTTAACCGGGACAGGCCCTTTCTACGAGCAGTACTTC	CASSLTGTGPFYEQYF
TRBV7-3	once	TRBD2	TRBJ2-1	15	TGTGCCAGCAGCCCTCAGCTAGCGGGAGTCCCTGAGCAGTTCTTC	CASSPQLAGVPEQFF
TRBV9	NA	NA	TRBJ2-1	13	TGTGCCAGCAGCGTGAGAGAATTCGCTGAGCAGTTCTTC	CASSVREFAEQFF
TRBV7-2	NA	NA	TRBJ1-6	15	TGTGCCAGCAGCTTAGCTACGGGAGGGAATTCACCCCTCCACTTT	CASSLATGGNSPLHF
TRBV21-1	few	NA	TRBJ2-6	19	TGTGCCAGCAGCTCCTCCCCCGGACAGGGTTGCTCTGGGGCCAACGTCCTGACTTTC	CASSSSPGQGCSGANVLTF
TRBV19	NA	NA	TRBJ2-3	14	TGTGCCAGTAGTCACCAGCGGGGCACAGATACGCAGTATTTT	CASSHQRGTDTQYF
TRBV7-2	few	NA	TRBJ1-3	18	TGTGCCAGCAGCTTTGAATTTGGCGAGGTCGACTCTGGAAACACCATATATTTT	CASSFEFGEVDSGNTIYF
TRBV11-2	once	NA	TRBJ1-1	14	TGTGCCAGCAGCTTAGCAGGGCCGAACACTGAAGCTTTCTTT	CASSLAGPNTEAFF
TRBV12-3/TRBV12-4	NA	NA	TRBJ1-1	13	TGTGCCAGCAGCTACGATTCGAACACTGAAGCTTTCTTT	CASSYDSNTEAFF
TRBV11-2	NA	NA	TRBJ1-1	15	TGTGCCAGCTCCCTCCGAGGGCAGCTGAACACTGAAGCTTTCTTT	CASSLRGQLNTEAFF
TRBV18	few	NA	TRBJ1-5	14	TGTGCCAGCTCATTGGGGGCAGGGGATCAGCCCCAGCATTTT	CASSLGAGDQPQHF
TRBV7-2	once	TRBD2	TRBJ2-5	15	TGTGCCAGCAGCTTAACTAGCGGGAGTGGGGAGACCCAGTACTTC	CASSLTSGSGETQYF
TRBV9	NA	TRBD2	TRBJ2-7	15	TGTGCCAGCAGCCCGACACTAGCGGGAGCCTACGAGCAGTACTTC	CASSPTLAGAYEQYF
TRBV12-5	once	NA	TRBJ1-5	11	TGTGCTAGTGGGCCGGGTCAGCCCCAGCATTTT	CASGPGQPQHF
TRBV5-6	once	NA	TRBJ1-6	14	TGTGCCAGCAGCTTACGACAGCTTAATTCACCCCTCCACTTT	CASSLRQLNSPLHF
TRBV5-5	NA	TRBD1	TRBJ1-6	14	TGTGCCAGCAGCCGTGGACAGGATAATTCACCCCTCCACTTT	CASSRGQDNSPLHF
TRBV4-2	NA	NA	TRBJ2-3	15	TGTGCCAGCAGCCAACTATCCGAGGGAACAGATACGCAGTATTTT	CASSQLSEGTDTQYF